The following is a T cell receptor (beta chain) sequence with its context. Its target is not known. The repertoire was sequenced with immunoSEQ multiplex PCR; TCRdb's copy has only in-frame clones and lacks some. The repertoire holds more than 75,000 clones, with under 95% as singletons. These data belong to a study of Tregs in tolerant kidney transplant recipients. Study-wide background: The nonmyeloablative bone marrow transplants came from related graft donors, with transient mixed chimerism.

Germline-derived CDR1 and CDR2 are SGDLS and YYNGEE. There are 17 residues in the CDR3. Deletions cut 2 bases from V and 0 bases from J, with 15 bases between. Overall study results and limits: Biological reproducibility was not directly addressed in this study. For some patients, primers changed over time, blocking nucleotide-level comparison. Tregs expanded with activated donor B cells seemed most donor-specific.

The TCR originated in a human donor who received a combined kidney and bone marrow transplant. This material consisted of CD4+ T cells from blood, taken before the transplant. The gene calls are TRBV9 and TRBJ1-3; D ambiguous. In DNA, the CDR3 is TGTGCCAGCAGCGTGGTCGGCAAGCGAAGCTCTGGAAACACCATATATTTT. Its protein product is CASSVVGKRSSGNTIYF.